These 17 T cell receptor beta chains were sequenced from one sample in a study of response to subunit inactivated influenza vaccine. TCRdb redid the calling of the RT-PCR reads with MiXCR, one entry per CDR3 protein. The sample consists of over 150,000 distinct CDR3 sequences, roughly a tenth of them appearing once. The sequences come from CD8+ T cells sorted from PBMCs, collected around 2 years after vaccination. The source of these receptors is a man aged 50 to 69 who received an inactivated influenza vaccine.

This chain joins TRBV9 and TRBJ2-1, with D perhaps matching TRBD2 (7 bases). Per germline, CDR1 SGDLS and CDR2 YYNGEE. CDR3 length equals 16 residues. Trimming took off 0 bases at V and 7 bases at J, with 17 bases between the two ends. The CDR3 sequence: CASSVAWGGAINEQFF. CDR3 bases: TGTGCCAGCAGCGTAGCTTGGGGGGGCGCCATTAATGAGCAGTTCTTC.

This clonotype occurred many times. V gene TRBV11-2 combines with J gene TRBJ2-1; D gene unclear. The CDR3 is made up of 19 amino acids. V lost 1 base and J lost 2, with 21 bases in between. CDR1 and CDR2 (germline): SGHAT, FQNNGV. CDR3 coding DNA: TGTGCCAGCAGCTTAGGGGTGGGTGTGCGACTCAATACCTACAATGAGCAGTTCTTC. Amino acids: CASSLGVGVRLNTYNEQFF.

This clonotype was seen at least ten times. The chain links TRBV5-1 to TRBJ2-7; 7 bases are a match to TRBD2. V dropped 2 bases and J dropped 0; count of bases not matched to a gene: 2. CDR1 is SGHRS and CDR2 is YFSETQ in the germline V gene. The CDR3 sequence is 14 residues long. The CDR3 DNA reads TGCGCCAGCAGCTTCGGCGGGAGCTCCTACGAGCAGTACTTC. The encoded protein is CASSFGGSSYEQYF.

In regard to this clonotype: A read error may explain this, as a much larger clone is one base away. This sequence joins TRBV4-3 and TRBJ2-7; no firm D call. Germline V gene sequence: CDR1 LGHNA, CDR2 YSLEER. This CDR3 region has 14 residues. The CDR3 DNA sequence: TGCGCCAACAGCCAAGCATACAGAACCTACGAGCAGTACTTC. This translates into CANSQAYRTYEQYF.

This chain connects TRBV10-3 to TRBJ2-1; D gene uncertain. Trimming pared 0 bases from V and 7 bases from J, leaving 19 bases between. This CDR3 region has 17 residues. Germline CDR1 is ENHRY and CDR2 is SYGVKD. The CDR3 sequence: CAISESWIVAGTNEQFF. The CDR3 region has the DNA TGTGCCATCAGTGAGTCATGGATTGTGGCTGGAACGAATGAGCAGTTCTTC.

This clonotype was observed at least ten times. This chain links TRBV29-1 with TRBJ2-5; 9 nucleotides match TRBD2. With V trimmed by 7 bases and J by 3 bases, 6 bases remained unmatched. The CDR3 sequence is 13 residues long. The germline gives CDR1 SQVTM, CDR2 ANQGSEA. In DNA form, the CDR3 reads TGCAGCGCAAGGACTAGCGAAGAAGAGACCCAGTACTTC. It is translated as CSARTSEEETQYF.

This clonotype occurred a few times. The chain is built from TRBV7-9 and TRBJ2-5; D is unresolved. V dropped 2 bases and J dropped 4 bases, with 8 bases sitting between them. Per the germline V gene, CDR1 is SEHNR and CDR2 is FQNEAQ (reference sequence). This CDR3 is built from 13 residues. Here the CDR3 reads CASSLLDGETQYF. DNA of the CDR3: TGTGCCAGCAGCTTATTAGACGGAGAGACCCAGTACTTC.

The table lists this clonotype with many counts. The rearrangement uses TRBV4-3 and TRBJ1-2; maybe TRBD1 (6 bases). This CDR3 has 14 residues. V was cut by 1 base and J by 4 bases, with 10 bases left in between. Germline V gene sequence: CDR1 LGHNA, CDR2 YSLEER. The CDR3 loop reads CASSQVTGRYGYTF. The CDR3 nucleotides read TGCGCCAGCAGCCAAGTCACAGGGCGCTATGGCTACACCTTC.

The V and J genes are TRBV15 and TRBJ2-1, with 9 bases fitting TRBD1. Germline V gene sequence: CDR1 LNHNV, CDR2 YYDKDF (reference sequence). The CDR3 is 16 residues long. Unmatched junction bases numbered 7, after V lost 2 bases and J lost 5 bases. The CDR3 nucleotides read TGTGCCACCAGCAGACCTCGGACAGGGGTAAACAATGAGCAGTTCTTC. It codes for CATSRPRTGVNNEQFF.

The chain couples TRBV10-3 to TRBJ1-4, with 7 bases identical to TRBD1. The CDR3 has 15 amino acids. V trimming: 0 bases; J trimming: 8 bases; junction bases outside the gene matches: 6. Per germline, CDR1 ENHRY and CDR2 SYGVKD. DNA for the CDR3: TGTGCCATCAGTGAGTCTTGGACAGGCCCAGAAAAACTGTTTTTT. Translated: CAISESWTGPEKLFF.

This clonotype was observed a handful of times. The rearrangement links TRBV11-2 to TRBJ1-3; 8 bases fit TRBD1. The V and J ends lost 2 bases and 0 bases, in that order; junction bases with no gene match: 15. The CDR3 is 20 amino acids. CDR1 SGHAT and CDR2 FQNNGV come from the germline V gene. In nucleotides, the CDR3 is TGTGCCAGCAGCTTACCCGTCCAGGGGGCCGGATCGCACTCTGGAAACACCATATATTTT. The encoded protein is CASSLPVQGAGSHSGNTIYF.

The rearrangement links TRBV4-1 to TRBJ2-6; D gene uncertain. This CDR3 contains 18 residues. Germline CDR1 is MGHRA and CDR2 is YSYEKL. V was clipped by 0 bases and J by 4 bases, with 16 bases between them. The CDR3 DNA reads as TGCGCCAGCAGCCAAGATCCCCTCGACATTGGCGGGGCCAACGTCCTGACTTTC. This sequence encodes CASSQDPLDIGGANVLTF.

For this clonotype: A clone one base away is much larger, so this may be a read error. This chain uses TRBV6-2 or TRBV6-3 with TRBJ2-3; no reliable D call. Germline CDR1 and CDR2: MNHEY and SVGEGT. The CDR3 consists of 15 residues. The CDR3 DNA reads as TGTGCCAGCAGTTACGCCAGGTTAAGCACAAATACGCAGTATTTT. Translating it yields CASSYARLSTNTQYF.

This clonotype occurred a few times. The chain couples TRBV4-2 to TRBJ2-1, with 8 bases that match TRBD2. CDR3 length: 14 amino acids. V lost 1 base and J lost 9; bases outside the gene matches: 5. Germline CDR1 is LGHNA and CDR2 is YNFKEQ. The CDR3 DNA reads TGTGCCAGCAGCCAAGGTTCGGGGGGGCTTGAGCAGTTCTTC. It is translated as CASSQGSGGLEQFF.

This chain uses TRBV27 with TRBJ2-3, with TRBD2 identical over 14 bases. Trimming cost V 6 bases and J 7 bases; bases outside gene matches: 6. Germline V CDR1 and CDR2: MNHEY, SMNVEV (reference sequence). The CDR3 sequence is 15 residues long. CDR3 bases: TGTGCCAGCAGCCAGACTAGCGGGGGGGCGTATACGCAGTATTTT. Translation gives CASSQTSGGAYTQYF.

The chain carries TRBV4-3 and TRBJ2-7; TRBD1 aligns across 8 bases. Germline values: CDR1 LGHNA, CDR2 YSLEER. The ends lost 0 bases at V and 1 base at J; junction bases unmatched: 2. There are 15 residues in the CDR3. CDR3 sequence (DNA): TGCGCCAGCAGCCAAGATGGGACAGGATCCTACGAGCAGTACTTC. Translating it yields CASSQDGTGSYEQYF.

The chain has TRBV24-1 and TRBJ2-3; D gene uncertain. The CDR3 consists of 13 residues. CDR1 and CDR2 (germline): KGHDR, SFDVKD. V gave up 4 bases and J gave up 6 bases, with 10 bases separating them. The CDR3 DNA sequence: TGTGCCACCAGTGACCCCAGCGCGGATACGCAGTATTTT. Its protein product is CATSDPSADTQYF.